One and the same sample provided the 8 T cell receptor beta chains below, sequenced in a study of T cells in localized non-small cell lung cancer. TCRdb's table, derived via immunoSEQ multiplex PCR, lists solely in-frame clones and lacks some. This sample has 6,400 or so clones, with around 40% found just once. Source: lung tumor tissue, taken before any cancer treatment. The receptors here all came from a man aged 40 to 75 with stage III lung adenocarcinoma.

This clone was recorded a few times. V usage is TRBV19 and J usage is TRBJ2-5; D remains unclear. This CDR3 comprises 13 residues. V was trimmed by 5 bases and J by 5 bases, leaving 12 bases between them. Germline CDR1 and CDR2: LNHDA and SQIVND (reference sequence). The CDR3 bases are TGTGCCAGTAGTTCCCCCCAGACGGAGACCCAGTACTTC. The encoded protein is CASSSPQTETQYF.

This clone was detected only a few times. The chain uses TRBV7-6 and TRBJ1-1; D gene unclear. V was shortened by 3 bases and J by 5 bases, with 13 bases between the two germline ends. The CDR3 totals 14 residues. The V gene's germline CDR1 is SGHVS and CDR2 FNYEAQ. The CDR3 is CASSFGPSSTEAFF. CDR3 DNA: TGTGCCAGCAGCTTTGGCCCTTCGAGTACTGAAGCTTTCTTT.

As regards this clone: At one end the junction does not follow the germline gene, possibly because of a read error. The chain is built from TRBV19 and TRBJ1-2, with a possible D match to TRBD1 (5 bases). The CDR3 has 11 residues. The germline V gene encodes CDR1 LNHDA and CDR2 SQIVND (reference sequence). In nucleotides, the CDR3 is TGTGCCAGTAGTATGGAAGGGGCAGGTTACTTC. Protein product: CASSMEGAGYF. Complete variable domain (other parts from reference TRBV19 and TRBJ1-2): DGGITQSPKYLFRKEGQNVTLSCEQNLNHDAMYWYRQDPGQGLRLIYYSQIVNDFQKGDIAEGYSVSREKKESFPLTVTSAQKNPTAFYLCASSMEGAGYFGSGTRLTVV.

Only a few counts were recorded for this clone. V is TRBV11-3 and J is TRBJ1-5; no clear D gene. The CDR3 contains 16 residues. The V and J ends lost 5 bases and 2 bases respectively, with 16 bases between them. Germline values: CDR1 SGHNT, CDR2 YENEEA. CDR3 residues: CASSPEGGLGNQPQHF. The CDR3, as DNA: TGTGCCAGCAGCCCCGAGGGAGGCTTAGGCAATCAGCCCCAGCATTTT.

This clone was seen a handful of times. J is TRBJ1-1 and V is TRBV6-8; D not resolved. Germline assignment: CDR1 MNHGY and CDR2 SAAAGT. The V and J ends lost 4 bases and 3 bases respectively, with 12 bases between them. The CDR3 is 14 amino acids. The CDR3 sequence: CASSLYNRDTEAFF. CDR3 DNA sequence: TGTGCCAGCAGTTTATATAACAGAGACACTGAAGCTTTCTTT.

This clone turned up a few times. One end of the junction does not line up with germline, which may come from a read error. The chain carries TRBV6-8 and TRBJ1-2; D is uncertain. Germline V CDR1 and CDR2: MNHGY, SAAAGT. This CDR3 contains 13 residues. CDR3 region: CAISSTGNYGYTF. In nucleotides, the CDR3 is TGTGCCATCAGTTCGACCGGGAACTATGGCTACACCTTC.

V gene TRBV18 combines with J gene TRBJ2-6; D call uncertain. CDR1 is KGHSH, CDR2 LQKENI, per germline. Trimming removed 3 bases at V and 12 bases at J, with 15 bases between. The CDR3 totals 14 residues. In DNA form, the CDR3 reads TGTGCCAGCTCACCTCCCCGGACCCCGGGCGTCCTGACTTTC. Protein: CASSPPRTPGVLTF.

This clone was detected once. The chain links TRBV14 to TRBJ2-2; D not certain. This CDR3 contains 11 residues. Germline CDR1 and CDR2: SGHDN and FVKESK. V lost 1 base to trimming and J lost 7 bases, with 1 base between them. The CDR3 spells CASSQGGELFF. In DNA form, the CDR3 reads TGTGCCAGCAGCCAAGGCGGGGAGCTGTTTTTT.